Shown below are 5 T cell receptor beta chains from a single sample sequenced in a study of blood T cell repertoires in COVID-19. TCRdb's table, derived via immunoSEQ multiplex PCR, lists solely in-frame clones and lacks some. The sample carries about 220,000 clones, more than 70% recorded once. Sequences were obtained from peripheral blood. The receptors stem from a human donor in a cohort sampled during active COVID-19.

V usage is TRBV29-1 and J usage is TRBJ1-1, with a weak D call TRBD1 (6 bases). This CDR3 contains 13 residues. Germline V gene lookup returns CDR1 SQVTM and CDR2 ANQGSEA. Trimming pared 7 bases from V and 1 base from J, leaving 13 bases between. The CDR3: CSAGDTWNTEAFF. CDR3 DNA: TGCAGCGCGGGGGACACCTGGAACACTGAAGCTTTCTTT.

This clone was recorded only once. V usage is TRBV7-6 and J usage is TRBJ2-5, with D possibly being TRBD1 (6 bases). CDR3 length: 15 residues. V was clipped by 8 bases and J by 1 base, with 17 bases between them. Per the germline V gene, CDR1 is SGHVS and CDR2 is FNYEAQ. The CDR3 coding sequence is TGTGCCAGCGATCCCGGGGTAGGGGGCCAAGAGACCCAGTACTTC. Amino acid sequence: CASDPGVGGQETQYF.

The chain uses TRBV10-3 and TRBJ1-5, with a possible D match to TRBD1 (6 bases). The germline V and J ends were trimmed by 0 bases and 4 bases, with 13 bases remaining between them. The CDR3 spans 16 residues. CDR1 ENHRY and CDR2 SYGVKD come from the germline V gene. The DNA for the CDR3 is TGTGCCATCAGTGAGTCGGTGGACAGTGGGAATCAGCCCCAGCATTTT. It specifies CAISESVDSGNQPQHF.

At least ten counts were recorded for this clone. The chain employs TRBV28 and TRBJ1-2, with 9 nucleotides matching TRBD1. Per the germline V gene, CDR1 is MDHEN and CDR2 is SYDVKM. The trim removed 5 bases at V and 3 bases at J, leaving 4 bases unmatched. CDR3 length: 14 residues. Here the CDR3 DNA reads TGTGCCAGCAGTACTAGGACAGGGGACTATGGCTACACCTTC. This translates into CASSTRTGDYGYTF.

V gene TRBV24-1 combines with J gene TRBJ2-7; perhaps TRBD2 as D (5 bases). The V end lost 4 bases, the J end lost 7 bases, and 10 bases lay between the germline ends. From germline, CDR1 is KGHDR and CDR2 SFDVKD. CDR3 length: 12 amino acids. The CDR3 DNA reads TGTGCCACCAGTGAATTCCCGGGAGAGCAGTACTTC. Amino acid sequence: CATSEFPGEQYF.